Below are 3 T cell receptor beta chains sequenced from a single sample in a study of early T cells in non-severe SARS-CoV-2 infection. TCRdb re-analysed the 5' RACE reads in MiXCR, keeping a single row per CDR3 protein. The data hold tens of thousands of distinct CDR3 sequences, with 7.9% observed a single time. Here the sequenced sample was whole blood, taken at baseline. The receptors stem from an adult who was a healthcare worker with PCR-confirmed SARS-CoV-2 infection or an uninfected control (not recorded which).

This clonotype was detected many times. The rearrangement links TRBV12-3 or TRBV12-4 to TRBJ2-1; D unresolved. V was pared by 7 bases and J by 8 bases, with 15 bases between. The CDR3 covers 13 residues. The CDR3 DNA is TGTGCCAGCACCTGGGCGCCTGAGGATGAGCAGTTCTTC. It encodes CASTWAPEDEQFF.

This clonotype was observed a handful of times. V usage is TRBV23-1 and J usage is TRBJ2-7, with D hard to call. TRBV23-1 is classed as an ORF, of uncertain function. The CDR3 has 15 residues. V lost 2 bases and J lost 5, with 16 bases in between. The CDR3 spells CASSQGHTGRHEQYF. The CDR3 DNA follows: TGCGCCAGCAGTCAAGGCCATACGGGTAGGCACGAGCAGTACTTC.

This clonotype occurred many times. The chain recombines TRBV20-1 with TRBJ1-2, with 8 bases that match TRBD1. The trim removed 3 bases at V and 3 bases at J, leaving 6 bases unmatched. The germline gives CDR1 DFQATT, CDR2 SNEGSKA (reference sequence). The CDR3 consists of 14 residues. The CDR3 coding sequence is TGCAGTGCTAGGAGACAGGGGCAGTACTATGGCTACACCTTC. It translates to CSARRQGQYYGYTF.